This T cell receptor (beta chain) was sequenced during a study of blood T cells in healthy people across ages. The CDR3 covers 16 residues. The V and J ends lost 3 bases and 2 bases respectively, with 15 bases between them. Germline V gene lookup returns CDR1 SGHRS and CDR2 YFSETQ. Primed by a sample-barcoded 5' primer and a J-beta primer mix, a second PCR proceeded for roughly 6 to 12 cycles. TCRdb ran MiXCR on the 5' RACE reads and lists one entry per CDR3 protein. Altogether about 1,600,000 distinct CDR3 sequences are present, approximately 40% being singletons, with the ten largest covering 7.9%.

The sequence came from a woman under 30 in good health. The chain carries TRBV5-1 and TRBJ1-5, with a weak D call TRBD1 (5 bases). Sequenced sample: blood. This CDR3 is CASSSTQPRGNQPQHF. CDR3 bases: TGCGCCAGCAGCTCGACACAACCCAGGGGCAATCAGCCCCAGCATTTT.